This is a list of T cell receptor beta chains from one sample in a study of blood T cell dynamics during melanoma immunotherapy. Data came from immunoSEQ multiplex PCR; TCRdb stores just in-frame clones and leaves some out. The sample lists 9,500 to 11,000 clones, 88% occurring once. Sequencing was performed on blood, taken from a patient treated with checkpoint blockade. The receptors originated from a human donor with melanoma. CDR3s include the opening cysteine and the closing phenylalanine or tryptophan. The D gene is left open where the match is weak. Clone size, where shown, is once, few, many, or a class for clones that have expanded.

j_call	clone_size	v_call	d_call	cdr3_length	cdr3_aa	cdr3_nt
TRBJ1-6	few	TRBV5-6	TRBD1	15	CASSRMDRGDSPLHF	TGTGCCAGCAGCCGGATGGACAGGGGGGATTCACCCCTCCACTTT
TRBJ2-7	-	TRBV18	-	12	CASSLGTYEQYF	TGTGCCAGCTCACTCGGAACCTACGAGCAGTACTTC
TRBJ1-5	-	TRBV4-1	-	16	CASSQHFFLGNQPQHF	TGCGCCAGCAGCCAACACTTCTTCCTAGGCAATCAGCCCCAGCATTTT
TRBJ2-5	-	TRBV10-1	-	16	CASSESIVGGQETQYF	TGCGCCAGCAGTGAGTCAATCGTCGGGGGCCAAGAGACCCAGTACTTC
TRBJ2-3	-	TRBV5-4	-	11	CASSLGDTQYF	TGTGCCAGCAGCTTAGGAGATACGCAGTATTTT
TRBJ2-7	-	TRBV7-2	-	16	CASSRKERGLNYEQYF	TGTGCCAGCAGCCGTAAGGAAAGGGGCCTTAACTACGAGCAGTACTTC
TRBJ1-1	-	TRBV5-1	-	14	CASSLSKGETEAFF	TGCGCCAGCAGCTTGAGTAAAGGTGAGACTGAAGCTTTCTTT
TRBJ1-1	-	TRBV2	-	13	CASKASMNTEAFF	TGTGCCAGCAAGGCAAGCATGAACACTGAAGCTTTCTTT
TRBJ2-5	-	TRBV5-1	-	14	CASSLGGPQETQYF	TGCGCCAGCAGCTTGGGGGGGCCCCAAGAGACCCAGTACTTC
TRBJ1-1	few	TRBV30	-	12	CAWSGGLAEAFF	TGTGCCTGGAGTGGGGGTTTGGCTGAAGCTTTCTTT
TRBJ2-1	-	TRBV5-1	TRBD2	16	CASSPDPSGTYNEQFF	TGCGCCAGCAGCCCCGATCCTAGCGGGACCTACAATGAGCAGTTCTTC
TRBJ2-1	-	TRBV6-1	TRBD2	15	CASSGTSGGANEQFF	TGTGCCAGCAGTGGGACTAGCGGGGGGGCCAATGAGCAGTTCTTC
TRBJ2-1	-	TRBV19	TRBD2	15	CASSLWGGRANEQFF	TGTGCCAGTAGTCTTTGGGGCGGGAGGGCCAATGAGCAGTTCTTC
TRBJ2-2	-	TRBV19	-	14	CASSPVPRAGELFF	TGTGCCAGTAGCCCCGTTCCTAGGGCCGGGGAGCTGTTTTTT
TRBJ1-2	-	TRBV7-9	-	12	CASSLDGLGYTF	TGTGCCAGCAGCTTAGACGGCTTAGGCTACACCTTC
TRBJ2-3	-	TRBV2	-	13	CASSPDATDTQYF	TGTGCCAGCAGTCCGGACGCCACAGATACGCAGTATTTT
TRBJ1-2	-	TRBV5-1	-	16	CASSPGVGQTIYGYTF	TGCGCCAGCAGCCCTGGAGTTGGACAGACAATCTATGGCTACACCTTC
TRBJ2-2	once	TRBV5-4	TRBD1	16	CASSPGQGERPGELFF	TGTGCCAGCAGCCCCGGACAGGGGGAACGACCCGGGGAGCTGTTTTTT
TRBJ2-3	-	TRBV2	TRBD2	15	CASSSSGSATDTQYF	TGTGCCAGCAGTTCAAGCGGGAGTGCGACAGATACGCAGTATTTT
TRBJ2-1	-	TRBV5-4	-	15	CASSDAAGGHGEQFF	TGTGCCAGCAGCGACGCGGCAGGGGGGCATGGTGAGCAGTTCTTC
TRBJ2-1	-	TRBV5-5	TRBD2	14	CASSLRLASNEQFF	TGTGCCAGCAGTCTCCGACTAGCGTCAAATGAGCAGTTCTTC
TRBJ2-7	-	TRBV5-4	-	14	CASTSFGNSYEQYF	TGTGCCAGCACCAGTTTCGGGAACTCCTACGAGCAGTACTTC
TRBJ1-5	few	TRBV10-3	-	14	CAISESPGNQPQHF	TGTGCCATCAGTGAGTCCCCGGGGAATCAGCCCCAGCATTTT
TRBJ1-1	-	TRBV20-1	-	11	CSAVLRTEAFF	TGCAGTGCTGTCTTGAGGACTGAAGCTTTCTTT
TRBJ2-7	-	TRBV28	TRBD1	16	CASRSRGRQGVREQYF	TGTGCCAGCAGGAGTCGTGGCAGACAGGGGGTTCGGGAGCAGTACTTC
TRBJ1-3	-	TRBV28	-	15	CASSSRASSGNTIYF	TGTGCCAGCAGCTCCAGGGCGAGCTCTGGAAACACCATATATTTT
TRBJ1-2	-	TRBV7-3	TRBD1	13	CASSQGAGYGYTF	TGTGCCAGCAGCCAGGGGGCGGGCTATGGCTACACCTTC
TRBJ1-2	-	TRBV28	TRBD1	17	CASSLLPGQGLMRGYTF	TGTGCCAGCAGTTTGTTACCGGGACAGGGGTTGATGCGTGGCTACACCTTC
TRBJ2-2	-	TRBV1	-	17	CTSSQDRAAGGTGELFF	TGCACCAGCAGCCAAGATCGGGCAGCGGGAGGGACCGGGGAGCTGTTTTTT
TRBJ1-2	-	TRBV30	-	12	CAWSKTRYGYTF	TGTGCCTGGAGTAAAACCCGCTATGGCTACACCTTC
TRBJ2-1	-	TRBV5-5	TRBD2	16	CASSLPTGGAYNEQFF	TGTGCCAGCAGCCTCCCCACCGGGGGGGCCTACAATGAGCAGTTCTTC
TRBJ1-2	-	TRBV7-2	-	13	CASSLRTSLGYTF	TGTGCCAGCAGCTTGAGGACCAGCCTTGGCTACACCTTC
TRBJ1-4	-	TRBV20-1	-	11	CSARDVGELFF	TGCAGTGCTAGAGACGTGGGGGAACTGTTTTTT
TRBJ1-4	-	TRBV5-1	-	16	CASSLLKTAANEKLFF	TGCGCCAGCTCCCTTTTGAAGACGGCAGCTAATGAAAAACTGTTTTTT
TRBJ2-4	-	TRBV4-1	-	15	CASSQDWGGANIQYF	TGCGCCAGCAGCCAAGATTGGGGCGGGGCCAACATTCAGTACTTC
TRBJ2-2	-	TRBV5-1	-	15	CASSSGRLGTGELFF	TGCGCCAGCAGCTCAGGTCGGCTGGGCACCGGGGAGCTGTTTTTT
TRBJ1-2	-	TRBV6-5	-	14	CASRADGTNYGYTF	TGTGCCAGCAGGGCTGACGGTACTAACTATGGCTACACCTTC
TRBJ2-1	-	TRBV2	TRBD1	13	CASNVDREDEQFF	TGTGCCAGCAATGTGGACAGGGAGGATGAGCAGTTCTTC
TRBJ1-2	-	TRBV9	-	15	CASSPSGDTNYGYTF	TGTGCCAGCAGCCCCAGTGGGGACACCAACTATGGCTACACCTTC
TRBJ2-7	-	TRBV5-4	-	13	CASSAVAVGEQYF	TGTGCCAGCAGCGCCGTTGCAGTAGGCGAGCAGTACTTC
TRBJ2-3	few	TRBV27	TRBD1	15	CASSLGTGPSHTQYF	TGTGCCAGCAGTTTAGGGACAGGGCCTTCACATACGCAGTATTTT
TRBJ2-1	-	TRBV6-5	TRBD2	14	CASWLAGRYNEQFF	TGTGCCAGCTGGCTAGCGGGGAGGTACAATGAGCAGTTCTTC
TRBJ2-5	once	TRBV7-2	-	13	CASSYGEGETQYF	TGTGCCAGCAGCTATGGGGAAGGAGAGACCCAGTACTTC
TRBJ1-1	few	TRBV19	TRBD1	12	CASTTGRTEAFF	TGTGCCAGTACGACAGGGAGGACTGAAGCTTTCTTT
TRBJ1-1	-	TRBV15	-	12	CATSRGWSEAFF	TGTGCCACCAGCAGAGGATGGAGTGAAGCTTTCTTT
TRBJ2-1	-	TRBV11-2	-	11	CASSPYNEQFF	TGTGCCAGCAGCCCGTACAATGAGCAGTTCTTC
TRBJ2-1	-	TRBV20-1	-	11	CSVGGQNEQFF	TGCAGTGTGGGGGGCCAGAATGAGCAGTTCTTC